Sequencing of this T cell receptor (beta chain) was carried out in a study of T-cell memory formation after mild COVID-19. Overall study: Across donors, TCR clusters were largely donor specific.

Constant-segment primers served in 5'RACE that generated TCR alpha and TCR beta cDNA libraries bearing sample barcodes and UMIs. MiXCR, applied by TCRdb to the 5' RACE reads, yields one record per CDR3 protein. The sample includes around 250,000 distinct CDR3 sequences, 8% to 9.5% of them seen just once. This clonotype was picked up a small number of times. Its antigen remains unidentified. Findings and caveats of the study: Largely, contracting CD4+ clones fell within CM and EM, and contracting CD8+ clones within EMRA. Clones shrinking from day 15 to 85 showed even CD4/CD8 mixes; later expanders tilted CD4+.

Trimming removed 5 bases at V and 8 bases at J, with 18 bases between. CDR1 is SEHNR and CDR2 is FQNEAQ in the germline V gene (reference sequence). The length of the CDR3 is 14 residues. The TCR sequence derives from a man aged 18 to 35 who had mild COVID-19 (a few samples of this study predate the infection). Cell type and time point are not known. The material sequenced was PBMCs or a T cell subset sorted from them (not recorded which). The chain employs TRBV7-9 and TRBJ1-2, with D perhaps matching TRBD1 (5 bases). The CDR3 loop is CASSPLGGVSGYTF. DNA of the CDR3: TGTGCCAGCAGCCCCTTGGGAGGGGTGAGCGGCTACACCTTC.